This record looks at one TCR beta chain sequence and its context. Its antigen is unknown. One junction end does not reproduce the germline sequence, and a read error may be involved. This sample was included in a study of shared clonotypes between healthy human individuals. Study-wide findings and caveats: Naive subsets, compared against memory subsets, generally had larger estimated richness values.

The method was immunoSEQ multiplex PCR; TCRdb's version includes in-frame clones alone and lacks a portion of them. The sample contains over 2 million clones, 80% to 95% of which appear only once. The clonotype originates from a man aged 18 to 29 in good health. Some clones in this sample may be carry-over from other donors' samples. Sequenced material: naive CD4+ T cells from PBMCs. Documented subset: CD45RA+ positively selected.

The CDR3: CASSQGALSGGSYNEQFF. The CDR3 DNA reads TGCGCCAGCAGCCAAGGTGCGCTCAGCGGAGGCTCCTACAATGAGCAGTTCTTC. The rearrangement joins TRBV5-4 to TRBJ2-1; perhaps TRBD2 as D (5 bases). This CDR3 region has 18 residues. Germline CDR1 and CDR2: SGHNT and YYREEE (reference sequence). Together with reference TRBV5-4 and TRBJ2-1, the CDR3 gives the full variable domain: ETGVTQSPTHLIKTRGQQVTLRCSSQSGHNTVSWYQQALGQGPQFIFQYYREEENGRGNFPPRFSGLQFPNYSSELNVNALELDDSALYLCASSQGALSGGSYNEQFFGPGTRLTVL.